Shown below are 25 T cell receptor beta chains from a single sample sequenced in a study of vaccination effects on CD4 cells after COVID-19. Using immunoSEQ multiplex PCR, the repertoire was profiled, and TCRdb retains in-frame clones only, with some absent. Here the sample spans some 79,000 clones, 74% being singletons. Before sequencing, viral peptide pools were used by the ViraFEST assay to expand antigen-specific CD4+ T cells. After around ten days in culture, the CD4+ T cells were isolated. No antigen has been assigned to these receptors. Sequencing was performed on CD4+ T cells from PBMCs cultured with HCoV-229E spike peptides, taken before COVID-19 vaccination. Receptors were obtained from a human donor who received a COVID-19 vaccine.

J is TRBJ2-2 and V is TRBV7-3; 9 positions agree with TRBD2. The germline gives CDR1 SGHTA, CDR2 FQGTGA. The CDR3 sequence is 17 residues long. V lost 1 base to trimming and J lost 3 bases; unmatched junction nucleotides: 6. CDR3 sequence: CASSLKAGGPDTGELFF. CDR3 in DNA: TGTGCCAGCAGCTTAAAGGCGGGGGGGCCAGACACCGGGGAGCTGTTTTTT. Using reference TRBV7-3 and TRBJ2-2 for the parts outside the CDR3, the full variable domain is GAGVSQTPSNKVTEKGKYVELRCDPISGHTALYWYRQSLGQGPEFLIYFQGTGAADDSGLPNDRFFAVRPEGSVSTLKIQRTERGDSAVYLCASSLKAGGPDTGELFFGEGSRLTVL.

This chain joins TRBV18 and TRBJ1-1, with D uncertain. This CDR3 spans 14 amino acids. Germline CDR1 and CDR2: KGHSH and LQKENI. The V gene lost 4 bases and the J gene lost 1 base, with 10 bases spanning the gap. Here the CDR3 reads CASSLTDGNTEAFF. The DNA for the CDR3 is TGTGCCAGCTCACTTACGGACGGGAACACTGAAGCTTTCTTT.

This clone was observed a few times. This chain connects TRBV12-5 to TRBJ1-4; D call uncertain. The CDR3 length is 12 residues. CDR1 is LGHNT, CDR2 FRNRAP, per germline. The germline V and J ends were trimmed by 1 base and 5 bases, with 2 bases remaining between them. CDR3 sequence: CASGLDNEKLFF. The CDR3 nucleotides are TGTGCTAGTGGTTTGGACAATGAAAAACTGTTTTTT.

The chain has TRBV12-3 or TRBV12-4 and TRBJ1-2; D call uncertain. Trimming took off 5 bases at V and 8 bases at J, with 12 bases between the two ends. This CDR3 is built from 12 residues. CDR3 in DNA: TGTGCCAGCAGTGGCCAGGTGACCGGCTACACCTTC. Translated, it gives CASSGQVTGYTF.

The rearrangement links TRBV6-6 to TRBJ2-7; D might be TRBD1 (6 bases). The CDR3 has 15 amino acids. Germline CDR1 MNHNY, CDR2 SVGAGI (reference sequence). Trimming stripped 5 bases from V and 3 bases from J, with 17 bases between. Here the CDR3 reads CASSPASGTRYEQYV. The DNA for the CDR3 is TGTGCCAGCAGTCCGGCCTCCGGGACACGCTACGAGCAGTACGTC.

This chain's CDR3 is CASSQVGRGPGRETQYF. DNA for the CDR3: TGTGCCAGCAGCCAAGTTGGGAGGGGGCCGGGGCGTGAGACCCAGTACTTC. The chain employs TRBV3-1 (or the pseudogene TRBV3-2) and TRBJ2-5; tentatively, D is TRBD1 or TRBD2 (7 bases each). V lost 1 base, J lost 5 bases, and 20 bases lay in between. The CDR3 has 17 residues. Germline V gene lookup returns CDR1 LGHDT and CDR2 YNNKEL (reference sequence).

This chain joins TRBV2 and TRBJ1-2, with 8 nucleotides matching TRBD1. This CDR3 is built from 15 residues. Germline values: CDR1 SNHLY, CDR2 FYNNEI. V was clipped by 6 bases and J by 5 bases; unmatched bases: 11. The chain's CDR3 is CASSRTGQGGYGYTF. The CDR3 nucleotides read TGTGCCAGCAGCCGAACCGGACAGGGAGGGTATGGCTACACCTTC. Full variable domain (rest looked up from reference TRBV2 and TRBJ1-2): EPEVTQTPSHQVTQMGQEVILRCVPISNHLYFYWYRQILGQKVEFLVSFYNNEISEKSEIFDDQFSVERPDGSNFTLKIRSTKLEDSAMYFCASSRTGQGGYGYTFGSGTRLTVV.

This clone has only a few counts. This chain joins TRBV15 and TRBJ1-2; no definite D call. V lost 1 base to trimming and J lost 6 bases, with 15 bases between them. The germline V gene encodes CDR1 LNHNV and CDR2 YYDKDF (reference sequence). The CDR3 extends over 15 amino acids. The CDR3 DNA is TGTGCCACCAGCAGAGCCGTGAAGGGAGGGCATGGCTACACCTTC. This encodes CATSRAVKGGHGYTF.

The chain recombines TRBV6-2 or TRBV6-3 with TRBJ2-3; 8 bases map to TRBD2. The CDR3 has 19 amino acids. With V trimmed by 0 bases and J by 3 bases, 14 bases remained unmatched. The germline V gene has CDR1 MNHEY and CDR2 SVGEGT. CDR3 protein: CASSYSKRMRPGGTDTQYF. The CDR3 nucleotides read TGTGCCAGCAGTTACTCGAAAAGGATGCGGCCGGGGGGGACAGATACGCAGTATTTT.

The genes are TRBV6-5 and TRBJ2-3; D not resolved. CDR1 is MNHEY, CDR2 SVGAGI, per germline. This CDR3 is built from 14 residues. V lost 5 bases and J 0 bases, leaving 9 bases between the germline ends. As DNA, the CDR3 is TGTGCCAGCAGTCTTTACGCAAGCACAGATACGCAGTATTTT. It yields the protein CASSLYASTDTQYF.

The rearrangement links TRBV6-6 to TRBJ2-7; D might be TRBD2 (7 bases). Looked up from germline, CDR1 is MNHNY and CDR2 is SVGAGI (reference sequence). V gave up 7 bases and J gave up 6 bases, with 13 bases separating them. This CDR3 has 12 amino acids. The CDR3 protein is CASKGGGAEQYV. The CDR3 DNA is TGTGCCAGCAAGGGGGGAGGGGCCGAGCAGTACGTC.

The chain recombines TRBV24-1 with TRBJ2-3; 7 bases are a match to TRBD2. This CDR3 region has 13 residues. V lost 5 bases and J lost 5; bases outside the gene matches: 3. In germline, CDR1 is KGHDR, CDR2 SFDVKD. CDR3 bases: TGTGCCACCAGTGGGGGGGGGATAGATACGCAGTATTTT. It specifies CATSGGGIDTQYF.

The rearrangement links TRBV18 to TRBJ1-4; tentatively, D is TRBD1 (5 bases). This CDR3 is 14 amino acids long. The germline V gene encodes CDR1 KGHSH and CDR2 LQKENI. Deletions cut 5 bases from V and 8 bases from J, with 15 bases between. Here the CDR3 DNA reads TGTGCCAGCTCAAGGGACGGACCCTTAGAAAAACTGTTTTTT. Its protein product is CASSRDGPLEKLFF. Full variable domain (outside the CDR3, taken from reference TRBV18 and TRBJ1-4): NAGVMQNPRHLVRRRGQEARLRCSPMKGHSHVYWYRQLPEEGLKFMVYLQKENIIDESGMPKERFSAEFPKEGPSILRIQQVVRGDSAAYFCASSRDGPLEKLFFGSGTQLSVL.

The chain has TRBV7-8 and TRBJ2-5; 13 bases are a match to TRBD2. The length of the CDR3 is 17 residues. The germline V gene has CDR1 SGHVS and CDR2 FQNEAQ. Trimming removed 4 bases from V and 2 bases from J; junction bases left unmatched: 7. The CDR3 loop is CASSSWTSGGNQETQYF. CDR3 nucleotide sequence: TGTGCCAGCAGCTCTTGGACTAGCGGGGGCAATCAAGAGACCCAGTACTTC.

This chain connects TRBV2 to TRBJ2-7; D is unresolved. The germline V and J ends were trimmed by 3 bases and 3 bases, with 9 bases remaining between them. This CDR3 has 13 amino acids. The V gene's germline CDR1 is SNHLY and CDR2 FYNNEI. The chain's CDR3 is CASSDVFSYEQYV. The CDR3 DNA is TGTGCCAGCAGTGACGTGTTCAGCTACGAGCAGTACGTC.

V gene TRBV5-1 combines with J gene TRBJ2-4; TRBD2 matches at 7 bases. J gave up 1 base and V 4 bases, and 11 bases lay outside the gene matches. Germline V gene sequence: CDR1 SGHRS, CDR2 YFSETQ. This CDR3 has 17 amino acids. For the CDR3, the DNA is TGCGCCAGCAGCCCTGGGGTCGGGGAGGGGGCCAAAAACATTCAGTACTTC. Translated, it gives CASSPGVGEGAKNIQYF.

This chain joins TRBV2 and TRBJ2-6, with 11 bases matching TRBD2. Trimming removed 6 bases from V and 0 bases from J; junction bases left unmatched: 4. Germline V gene data show CDR1 as SNHLY and CDR2 as FYNNEI. The length of the CDR3 is 17 residues. The CDR3 sequence is CASSSGLAGSGANVLTF. Written as DNA, the CDR3 is TGTGCCAGCAGCTCAGGACTAGCGGGCTCTGGGGCCAACGTCCTGACTTTC.

Only a few counts were recorded for this clone. CDR3 amino acids: CASSTRGFFEKLFF. Written as DNA, the CDR3 is TGTGCCAGTAGCACCAGGGGGTTTTTCGAAAAACTGTTTTTT. The V gene is TRBV19, the J gene TRBJ1-4, with TRBD1 identical over 7 bases. This CDR3 is 14 amino acids long. From germline, CDR1 is LNHDA and CDR2 SQIVND (reference sequence). Unmatched junction bases numbered 9, after V lost 6 bases and J lost 8 bases.

In this sample, this clone turned up once. The CDR3 DNA reads as TGTGCCAGCAGTTACTCGGGGGGATCCTACGAGCAGTACGTC. The encoded protein is CASSYSGGSYEQYV. The genes are TRBV6-6 and TRBJ2-7, with D perhaps matching TRBD2 (6 bases). Trimming took 0 bases from V and 1 from J, leaving 7 bases between them. The CDR3 has 14 amino acids. Germline CDR1 and CDR2: MNHNY and SVGAGI (reference sequence).

This chain connects TRBV6-5 to TRBJ1-1, with unresolved D. V was trimmed by 6 bases and J by 3 bases, leaving 11 bases between them. CDR3 length equals 13 residues. Germline loops: CDR1 MNHEY, CDR2 SVGAGI. CDR3 amino acids: CASRGRRDTEAFF. DNA of the CDR3: TGTGCCAGCAGAGGGAGGCGGGACACTGAAGCTTTCTTT.

In its sample, this clone was seen a few times. The chain uses TRBV18 and TRBJ1-5; 7 positions agree with TRBD1. The CDR3 spans 15 residues. V was clipped by 1 base and J by 6 bases; unmatched bases: 6. CDR1 and CDR2 from the germline V gene are KGHSH and LQKENI. The CDR3 here is CASSPLRQGGQPQHF. In DNA, the CDR3 is TGTGCCAGCTCACCACTGAGACAGGGCGGTCAGCCCCAGCATTTT.

This chain links TRBV2 with TRBJ2-2, with D hard to call. CDR3 length: 15 amino acids. The ends were cut back, 10 bases at V and 2 bases at J, with 17 bases in the middle. From germline, CDR1 is SNHLY and CDR2 FYNNEI. Here the CDR3 DNA reads TGTGCCACAAAGACGGACCGCGGAAACACCGGGGAGCTGTTTTTT. Protein sequence: CATKTDRGNTGELFF.

CDR3 in DNA: TGTGCCAGCAGCTTAAGGGTGCCTGTTAGCAATCAGCCCCAGCATTTT. It codes for CASSLRVPVSNQPQHF. The rearrangement links TRBV5-6 to TRBJ1-5; the D is unclear. V lost 2 bases, J lost 0 bases, and 12 bases lay in between. The CDR3 consists of 16 residues. CDR1 is SGHDT, CDR2 YYEEEE, per germline.

The chain links TRBV25-1 to TRBJ1-2; D gene ambiguous. The V end lost 3 bases, the J end lost 8 bases, and 16 bases lay between the germline ends. Germline CDR1 reads MGHDK; CDR2 reads SYGVNS. CDR3 length equals 14 residues. CDR3 sequence (DNA): TGTGCCAGCAGTGACGCAAGCGGGGAGATAGGCTACACCTTC. This sequence encodes CASSDASGEIGYTF.

V usage is TRBV5-1 and J usage is TRBJ1-2, with D uncertain. In germline, CDR1 is SGHRS, CDR2 YFSETQ. The CDR3 contains 14 residues. Between the trimmed V and J ends, which lost 0 bases and 8 bases, there was a span of 14 bases. The DNA of the CDR3 is TGCGCCAGCAGCTTGGTCCCGGGCCCCGGAGGCTACACCTTC. Protein: CASSLVPGPGGYTF.